These T cell receptor beta chains were read from a single sample in a study of cytomegalovirus exposure and HLA in healthy donors. Clones were sequenced by immunoSEQ multiplex PCR, and TCRdb holds only the in-frame ones, with some missing. Here the sample spans approximately 130,000 clones, about four fifths being singletons. The sequenced sample consisted of PBMCs. These receptors originate from a woman between 40 and 50 years old in good health and CMV-seronegative. Both conserved end residues are part of each CDR3. D genes are given only for firm matches. For some rows the clone size is stated as once, few or many, or as a class when expanded; others skip it.

D	size	V	J	CDR3	DNA
TRBD1	NA	TRBV2	TRBJ1-2	CASSDRDRGRKANYGYTF	TGTGCCAGCAGTGATCGGGACAGGGGGAGGAAAGCTAACTATGGCTACACCTTC
TRBD1	once	TRBV25-1	TRBJ1-2	CASSNPGTGYGYTF	TGTGCCAGCAGTAATCCCGGGACAGGATATGGCTACACCTTC
TRBD2	NA	TRBV11-2	TRBJ2-1	CASRAGTSLGEQFF	TGTGCCAGCAGAGCCGGGACTAGTCTAGGTGAGCAGTTCTTC
TRBD1	few	TRBV6-1	TRBJ1-6	CASSEGEQGASPLHF	TGTGCCAGCAGTGAAGGGGAACAGGGGGCTTCACCCCTCCACTTT
TRBD2	NA	TRBV27	TRBJ2-5	CASSAGTSGLKEQYF	TGTGCCAGCAGTGCCGGGACTAGCGGGTTGAAGGAGCAGTACTTC
TRBD2	NA	TRBV6-6	TRBJ2-2	CASSPGLDARGELFF	TGTGCCAGCAGTCCCGGACTAGACGCCAGGGGGGAGCTGTTTTTT
TRBD2	once	TRBV5-1	TRBJ2-1	CASSSGTSGNNEQFF	TGCGCCAGCAGCTCCGGGACTAGCGGGAACAATGAGCAGTTCTTC
NA	NA	TRBV4-3	TRBJ2-1	CASSQEWANNEQFF	TGCGCCAGCAGCCAAGAATGGGCAAACAATGAGCAGTTCTTC
TRBD1	few	TRBV2	TRBJ1-1	CARTGEGFNTEAFF	TGTGCCAGGACAGGGGAGGGCTTTAACACTGAAGCTTTCTTT
TRBD1	NA	TRBV27	TRBJ1-2	CASRRTGGHYGYTF	TGTGCCAGCAGGCGGACAGGGGGACACTATGGCTACACCTTC
TRBD2	NA	TRBV5-4	TRBJ2-1	CASSSGLAGVKYNEQFF	TGTGCCAGCAGCTCGGGACTAGCGGGGGTAAAGTACAATGAGCAGTTCTTC
NA	NA	TRBV7-2	TRBJ2-1	CASSSWAGSSYNEQFF	TGTGCCAGCAGCTCATGGGCGGGTTCTTCCTACAATGAGCAGTTCTTC
NA	NA	TRBV6-5	TRBJ1-6	CASSYSRSNNSPLHF	TGTGCCAGCAGTTACTCGAGATCCAATAATTCACCCCTCCACTTT
TRBD2	NA	TRBV10-1	TRBJ2-3	CASSEWSSGSTDTQYF	TGCGCCAGCAGTGAGTGGTCTAGCGGGAGCACAGATACGCAGTATTTT
NA	NA	TRBV6-1	TRBJ2-2	CASSERAENTGELFF	TGTGCCAGCAGTGAGCGAGCGGAGAACACCGGGGAGCTGTTTTTT
TRBD1	NA	TRBV5-8	TRBJ2-7	CASSYGTGVYEQYF	TGTGCCAGCAGCTACGGGACAGGGGTCTACGAGCAGTACTTC
TRBD1	NA	TRBV5-6	TRBJ2-5	CASSPQIDRAGETQYF	TGTGCCAGCAGCCCGCAAATCGACAGGGCCGGGGAGACCCAGTACTTC
NA	NA	TRBV6-5	TRBJ1-2	CASSYSTGLSGYTF	TGTGCCAGCAGTTACTCAACAGGATTATCTGGCTACACCTTC
TRBD1	NA	TRBV6-1	TRBJ1-2	CASSELGQTNYGYTF	TGTGCCAGCAGTGAACTGGGACAGACAAACTATGGCTACACCTTC
TRBD1	NA	TRBV6-1	TRBJ2-2	CASSRLTGGLEELFF	TGTGCCAGCAGCCGCCTGACAGGGGGGCTTGAGGAGCTGTTTTTT
NA	few	TRBV28	TRBJ2-2	CASLSAGLRNTGELFF	TGTGCCAGCCTCTCGGCGGGGCTTAGGAACACCGGGGAGCTGTTTTTT
NA	once	TRBV6-1	TRBJ2-3	CASSDGRSTDTQYF	TGTGCCAGCAGTGACGGCAGGAGCACAGATACGCAGTATTTT
NA	few	TRBV4-3	TRBJ2-2	CASSQDRSAANTGELFF	TGCGCCAGCAGCCAAGATCGGAGCGCCGCGAACACCGGGGAGCTGTTTTTT
NA	NA	TRBV7-9	TRBJ1-4	CASRLTGGTHNEKLFF	TGTGCCAGCAGACTAACCGGGGGGACACATAATGAAAAACTGTTTTTT
NA	NA	TRBV7-8	TRBJ2-1	CASNQERTDYNEQFF	TGTGCCAGCAACCAGGAAAGGACAGATTACAATGAGCAGTTCTTC
TRBD2	once	TRBV4-3	TRBJ2-7	CASSQGLAGGPNEQYF	TGCGCCAGCAGCCAAGGACTAGCGGGAGGGCCGAACGAGCAGTACTTC
NA	few	TRBV7-3	TRBJ2-3	CASSSGGTDTQYF	TGTGCCAGCAGCTCCGGGGGCACAGATACGCAGTATTTT
TRBD1	NA	TRBV28	TRBJ1-1	CASTGQGIRAFF	TGTGCCAGCACCGGACAGGGGATTCGGGCTTTCTTT
TRBD1	NA	TRBV7-9	TRBJ1-1	CSSSPRDRVEDTEAFF	TGTTCCAGCAGCCCCCGGGACAGGGTAGAGGACACTGAAGCTTTCTTT
TRBD1	NA	TRBV6-1	TRBJ1-4	CASGRTGENEKLFF	TGTGCCAGCGGAAGGACAGGAGAGAATGAAAAACTGTTTTTT
NA	NA	TRBV5-4	TRBJ1-1	CASSLQTENTEAFF	TGTGCCAGCAGCTTACAGACAGAGAACACTGAAGCTTTCTTT
NA	NA	TRBV7-2	TRBJ2-3	CASSARGIGGYGDTQYF	TGTGCCAGCAGCGCCAGAGGTATAGGCGGGTACGGAGATACGCAGTATTTT
TRBD1	NA	TRBV5-6	TRBJ2-1	CASSLRSGGLDEQFF	TGTGCCAGCAGCTTGAGGTCAGGGGGTCTGGACGAGCAGTTCTTC
TRBD2	few	TRBV6-1	TRBJ2-3	CASSEIAGGTDTQYF	TGTGCCAGCAGTGAAATAGCGGGGGGCACAGATACGCAGTATTTT
TRBD1	NA	TRBV7-2	TRBJ1-4	CASSLGWAGGLITNEKLFF	TGTGCCAGCAGCTTAGGCTGGGCAGGGGGTCTGATAACTAATGAAAAACTGTTTTTT
TRBD1	NA	TRBV11-2	TRBJ2-7	CASSSNRGRNEQYF	TGTGCCAGCAGCTCAAACAGGGGGAGGAACGAGCAGTACTTC
NA	NA	TRBV19	TRBJ1-2	CASSILHQGLYGYTF	TGTGCCAGTAGTATCCTCCATCAGGGGCTCTATGGCTACACCTTC
TRBD1	once	TRBV15	TRBJ1-2	CATSRDQGKGTGGYTF	TGTGCCACCAGCAGAGATCAAGGAAAGGGGACAGGAGGCTACACCTTC
TRBD2	NA	TRBV30	TRBJ2-7	CAWSRTSGDYEQYF	TGTGCCTGGAGTCGGACTAGCGGGGACTACGAGCAGTACTTT
TRBD1	few	TRBV10-2	TRBJ2-3	CASALTGGFYTDTQYF	TGCGCCAGCGCCTTGACAGGGGGCTTTTACACAGATACGCAGTATTTT
NA	NA	TRBV10-1	TRBJ2-4	CAGVGRGGLYIQYF	TGCGCCGGGGTTGGCCGGGGAGGATTGTACATTCAGTACTTC
TRBD2	NA	TRBV11-2	TRBJ2-1	CASSTPRGGSNEQFF	TGTGCCAGCAGCACCCCTCGCGGGGGGTCTAATGAGCAGTTCTTC